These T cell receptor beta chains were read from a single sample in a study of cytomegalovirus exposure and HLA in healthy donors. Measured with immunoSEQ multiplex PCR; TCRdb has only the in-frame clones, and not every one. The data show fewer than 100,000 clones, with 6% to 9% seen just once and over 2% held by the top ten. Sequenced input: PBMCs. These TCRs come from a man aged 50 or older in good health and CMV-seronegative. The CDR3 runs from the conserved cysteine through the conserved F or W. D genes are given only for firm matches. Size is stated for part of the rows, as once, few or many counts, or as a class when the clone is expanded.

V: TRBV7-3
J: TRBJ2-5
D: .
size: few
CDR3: CASSLSGQFQETQYF
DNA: TGTGCCAGCAGCTTAAGCGGACAGTTCCAAGAGACCCAGTACTTC

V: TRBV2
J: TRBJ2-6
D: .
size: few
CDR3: CASSRRGVSISGANVLTF
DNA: TGTGCCAGCAGCCGGAGGGGAGTATCGATCTCTGGGGCCAACGTCCTGACTTTC

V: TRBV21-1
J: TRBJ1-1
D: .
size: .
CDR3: CASSGSPSDRGHTEAFF
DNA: TGTGCCAGCAGTGGGTCCCCGTCCGACAGGGGGCACACTGAAGCTTTCTTT

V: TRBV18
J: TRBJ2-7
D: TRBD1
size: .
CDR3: CASSLGQGQDYEQYF
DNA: TGTGCCAGCTCACTGGGACAGGGCCAGGACTACGAGCAGTACTTC

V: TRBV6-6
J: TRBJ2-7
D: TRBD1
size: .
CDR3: CASSRQGRSNEQYF
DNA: TGTGCCAGCAGCAGACAGGGAAGATCTAACGAGCAGTACTTC

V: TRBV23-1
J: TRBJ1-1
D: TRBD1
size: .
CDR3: CASRGQGGRKAFF
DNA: TGCGCCAGCAGGGGACAGGGTGGGCGTAAGGCTTTCTTT

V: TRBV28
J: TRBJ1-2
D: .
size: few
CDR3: CASSLGGDNYGYTF
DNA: TGTGCCAGCAGTTTAGGGGGGGATAACTATGGCTACACCTTC

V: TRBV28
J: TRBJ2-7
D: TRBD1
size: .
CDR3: CASSSPRNWDRSYEQYF
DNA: TGTGCCAGCAGCAGCCCAAGGAATTGGGACAGGTCCTACGAGCAGTACTTC

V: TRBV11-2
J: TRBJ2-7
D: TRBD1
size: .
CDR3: CASSLDGQGTYEQYF
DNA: TGTGCCAGCAGCTTAGACGGACAGGGGACCTACGAGCAGTACTTC

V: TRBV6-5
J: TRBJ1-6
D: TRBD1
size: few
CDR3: CATRGGSGSPLHF
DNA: TGTGCCACCCGAGGGGGCTCAGGTTCACCCCTCCACTTT

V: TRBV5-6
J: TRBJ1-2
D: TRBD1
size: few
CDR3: CASSPGTGVYGYTF
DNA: TGTGCCAGCAGCCCTGGGACAGGGGTTTACGGCTACACCTTC

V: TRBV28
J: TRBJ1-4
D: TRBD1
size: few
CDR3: CASSSPTVRGEKLFF
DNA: TGTGCCAGCAGTTCCCCGACCGTCAGGGGGGAAAAACTGTTTTTT

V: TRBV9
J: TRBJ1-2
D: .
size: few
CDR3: CASSSPTGRDYGYTF
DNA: TGTGCCAGCAGCTCGCCGACAGGCCGAGACTATGGCTACACCTTC

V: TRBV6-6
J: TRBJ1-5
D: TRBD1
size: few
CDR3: CASSNDRGRINQPQHF
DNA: TGTGCCAGCAGTAACGACAGGGGCAGAATCAATCAGCCCCAGCATTTT

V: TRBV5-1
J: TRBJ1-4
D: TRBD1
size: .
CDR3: CASSGTGTGREKLFF
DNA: TGCGCCAGCAGCGGGACCGGGACAGGAAGGGAAAAACTGTTTTTT

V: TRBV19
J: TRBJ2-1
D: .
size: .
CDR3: CASSRGPEQFF
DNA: TGTGCCAGTAGTCGGGGTCCTGAGCAGTTCTTC

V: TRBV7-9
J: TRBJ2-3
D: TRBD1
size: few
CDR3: CASSTGTGTSTDTQYF
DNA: TGTGCCAGCAGCACTGGGACAGGGACTAGCACAGATACGCAGTATTTT

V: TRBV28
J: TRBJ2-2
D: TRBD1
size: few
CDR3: CASSFGQGNTGELFF
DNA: TGTGCCAGCAGTTTTGGACAGGGGAACACCGGGGAGCTGTTTTTT

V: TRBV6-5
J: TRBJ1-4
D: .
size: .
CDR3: CASSYSKGAIKLFF
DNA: TGTGCCAGCAGTTACTCGAAGGGAGCCATAAAACTGTTTTTT

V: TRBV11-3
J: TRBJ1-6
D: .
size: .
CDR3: CASSTDVQGDSPLHF
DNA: TGTGCCAGCAGCACCGACGTCCAGGGTGATTCACCCCTCCACTTT

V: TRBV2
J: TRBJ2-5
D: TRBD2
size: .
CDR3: CASSVGLAGEETQYF
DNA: TGTGCCAGCAGTGTGGGACTAGCGGGGGAAGAGACCCAGTACTTC

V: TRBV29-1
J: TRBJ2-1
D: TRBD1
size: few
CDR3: CSGGTGGLNEQFF
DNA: TGCAGCGGGGGGACAGGGGGCTTAAATGAGCAGTTCTTC

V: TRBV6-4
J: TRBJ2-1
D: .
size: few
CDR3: CASSPQPGVSSGEQFF
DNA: TGTGCCAGCAGCCCTCAACCGGGAGTTAGCTCGGGTGAGCAGTTCTTC

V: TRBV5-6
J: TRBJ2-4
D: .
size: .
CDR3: CASSLAEVRLEGNIQYF
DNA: TGTGCCAGCAGCTTGGCGGAGGTCAGACTAGAGGGGAACATTCAGTACTTC

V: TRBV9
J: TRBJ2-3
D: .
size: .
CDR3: CASSVGPSEAGLYTDTQYF
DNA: TGTGCCAGCAGCGTAGGGCCATCAGAGGCAGGACTTTACACAGATACGCAGTATTTT

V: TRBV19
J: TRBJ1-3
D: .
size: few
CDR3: CASAGKSGNTIYF
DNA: TGTGCCAGCGCGGGGAAGTCCGGAAACACCATATATTTT

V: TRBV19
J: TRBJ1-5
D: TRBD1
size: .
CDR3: CASVVTGYYQPQHF
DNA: TGTGCCAGCGTCGTGACAGGGTATTATCAGCCCCAGCATTTT

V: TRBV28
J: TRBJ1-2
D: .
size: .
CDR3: CASSTNRVGGYTF
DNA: TGTGCCAGCTCGACAAACAGGGTGGGTGGCTACACCTTC

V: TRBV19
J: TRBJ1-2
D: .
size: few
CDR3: CASSTQGYYGYTF
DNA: TGTGCCAGTAGTACACAGGGATACTATGGCTACACCTTC

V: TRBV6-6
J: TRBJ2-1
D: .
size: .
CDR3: CASRKTASYNEQFF
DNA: TGTGCCAGCAGGAAGACAGCCTCCTACAATGAGCAGTTCTTC

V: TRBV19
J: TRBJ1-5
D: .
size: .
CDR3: CASSILIGGQPQHF
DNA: TGTGCCAGTAGTATTCTAATAGGAGGGCAGCCCCAGCATTTT

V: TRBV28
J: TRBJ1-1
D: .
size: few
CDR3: CASSLWPQGTGNTEAFF
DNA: TGTGCCAGCAGTTTATGGCCGCAGGGGACCGGGAACACTGAAGCTTTCTTT

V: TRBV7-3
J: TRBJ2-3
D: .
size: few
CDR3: CASSLMGGATDTQYF
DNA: TGTGCCAGCAGCTTAATGGGCGGGGCCACAGATACGCAGTATTTT

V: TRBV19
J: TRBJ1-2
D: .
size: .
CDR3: CASSMDSVVGYTF
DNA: TGTGCCAGTAGTATGGACAGCGTAGTAGGCTACACCTTC

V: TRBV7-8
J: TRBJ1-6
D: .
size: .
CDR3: CASSLYRDSPLHF
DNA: TGTGCCAGCAGCTTATACAGGGACTCACCCCTCCACTTT

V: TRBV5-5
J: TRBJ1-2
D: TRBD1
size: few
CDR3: CASSLTGTGNYGYTF
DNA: TGTGCCAGCAGCTTGACCGGGACAGGGAACTATGGCTACACCTTC

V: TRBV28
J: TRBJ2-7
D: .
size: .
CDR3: CASRSYGRGGEQYF
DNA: TGTGCCAGCCGTTCCTACGGGCGAGGAGGCGAGCAGTACTTC

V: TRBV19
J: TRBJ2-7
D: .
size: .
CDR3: CASSIVGLNYEQYF
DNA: TGTGCCAGTAGTATAGTGGGCCTAAACTACGAGCAGTACTTC

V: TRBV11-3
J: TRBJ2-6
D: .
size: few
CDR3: CASSLGVGGGANVLTF
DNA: TGTGCCAGCAGTCTAGGGGTGGGAGGTGGGGCCAACGTCCTGACTTTC

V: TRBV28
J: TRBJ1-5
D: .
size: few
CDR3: CAAKVSGPNQPQHF
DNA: TGTGCCGCAAAAGTTTCAGGGCCGAATCAGCCCCAGCATTTT

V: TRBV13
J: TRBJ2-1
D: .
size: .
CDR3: CASSPYRATNEQFF
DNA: TGTGCCAGCAGCCCCTACAGGGCTACGAATGAGCAGTTCTTC

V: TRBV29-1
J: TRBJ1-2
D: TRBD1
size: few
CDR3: CSVGSTGGFYYGYTF
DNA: TGCAGCGTTGGGAGCACAGGGGGGTTCTACTATGGCTACACCTTC

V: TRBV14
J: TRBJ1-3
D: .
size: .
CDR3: CASSQLGQQGNTIYF
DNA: TGTGCCAGCAGCCAGCTTGGACAGCAGGGAAACACCATATATTTT

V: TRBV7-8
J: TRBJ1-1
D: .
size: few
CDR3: CASSSVARPNTEAFF
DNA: TGTGCCAGCAGCTCTGTCGCGAGGCCGAACACTGAAGCTTTCTTT

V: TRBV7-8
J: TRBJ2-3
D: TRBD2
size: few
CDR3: CASSVNPTTSGSTDTQYF
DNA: TGTGCCAGCAGCGTAAACCCGACAACTAGCGGGAGCACAGATACGCAGTATTTT